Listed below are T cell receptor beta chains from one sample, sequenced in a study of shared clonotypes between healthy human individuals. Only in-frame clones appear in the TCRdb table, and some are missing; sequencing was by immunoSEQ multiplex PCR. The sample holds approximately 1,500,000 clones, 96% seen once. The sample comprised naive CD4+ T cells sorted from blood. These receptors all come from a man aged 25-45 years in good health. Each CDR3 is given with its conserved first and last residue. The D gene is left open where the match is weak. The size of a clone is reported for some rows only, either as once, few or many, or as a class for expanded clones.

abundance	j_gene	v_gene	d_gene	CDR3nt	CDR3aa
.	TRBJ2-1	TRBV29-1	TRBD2	TGCAGCCTCTGGGCTAGCGGGAGCGATAATGAGCAGTTCTTC	CSLWASGSDNEQFF
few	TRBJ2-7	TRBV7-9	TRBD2	TGTGCCACAATAACTAGCGGATCATCCTACGAGCAGTACTTC	CATITSGSSYEQYF
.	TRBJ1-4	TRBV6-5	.	TGTGCCAGCAGTTCCCGATGGGGGGGGCGCCGAGAAAAACTGTTTTTT	CASSSRWGGRREKLFF
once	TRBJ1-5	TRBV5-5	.	TGTGCCAGCAGCTTGGGGACGGACATTGTAGGTCAGCCCCAGCATTTT	CASSLGTDIVGQPQHF
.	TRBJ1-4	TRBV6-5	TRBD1	TGTGCCAGCAGTTACAGGACAGGGAGAAGGCCTGAAAAACTGTTTTTT	CASSYRTGRRPEKLFF
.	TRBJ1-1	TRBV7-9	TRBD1	TGTGCCAGCAGCCGCTTAACGGCCAGGACAGGGACTGAAGCTTTCTTT	CASSRLTARTGTEAFF
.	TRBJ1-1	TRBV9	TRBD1	TGTGCCAGCAGCGCGAGACAGGGGTATGGCACTGAAGCTTTCTTT	CASSARQGYGTEAFF
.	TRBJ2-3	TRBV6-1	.	TGTGCCAGCCAGCCGGGACCATACACAGATACGCAGTATTTT	CASQPGPYTDTQYF
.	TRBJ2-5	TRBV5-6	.	TGTGCCAGCAGCTTGGGACCGACGAAAGAGACCCAGTACTTC	CASSLGPTKETQYF
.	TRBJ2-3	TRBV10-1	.	TGCGCCAGCAGTGTAATAAGAAGCCTTAGCACAGATACGCAGTATTTT	CASSVIRSLSTDTQYF
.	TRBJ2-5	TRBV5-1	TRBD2	TGCGCCAGCCATAGCGGGAGGGCGCAAGAGACCCAGTACTTC	CASHSGRAQETQYF
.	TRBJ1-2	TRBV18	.	TGTGCCAGCTCACCACTAAACAGCGGCTACACCTTC	CASSPLNSGYTF
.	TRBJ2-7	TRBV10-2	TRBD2	TGCGCCAGCAGTGAGTCGGGCGGGAGGGAGCAGTACTTC	CASSESGGREQYF
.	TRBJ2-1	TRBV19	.	TGTGCCAGTAGTATATATCTAGCCTATGAGCAGTTCTTC	CASSIYLAYEQFF
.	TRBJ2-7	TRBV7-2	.	TGTGCCAGCAGCTTAGCATCGGGAGCCTTCGCCTACGAGCAGTACTTC	CASSLASGAFAYEQYF
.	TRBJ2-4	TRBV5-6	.	TGTGCCAGCAGCTTGGAGGGTGCGGGCATAGCCAAAAACATTCAGTACTTC	CASSLEGAGIAKNIQYF
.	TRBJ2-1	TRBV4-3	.	TGCGCCAGCAGCCAGCGTCGGGATGATGAGCAGTTCTTC	CASSQRRDDEQFF
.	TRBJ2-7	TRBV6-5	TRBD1	TGTGCCAGCAGTTACGACAGGGATGGGGCATCCGAGCAGTACTTC	CASSYDRDGASEQYF
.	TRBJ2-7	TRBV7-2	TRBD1	TGTGCCAGCAGCTACAGGGGGCTCTCCCACTACGAGCAGTACTTC	CASSYRGLSHYEQYF
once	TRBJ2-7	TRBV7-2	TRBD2	TGTGCCAGCAGCTTAGGGGACTATTACGAGCAGTACTTC	CASSLGDYYEQYF
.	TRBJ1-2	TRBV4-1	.	TGCGCCAGCAGCCCTCAGACAGCCCCTAACTATGGCTACACCTTC	CASSPQTAPNYGYTF
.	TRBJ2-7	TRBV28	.	TGTGCCAGCAGTTTGGGGCAGAACATCGACGAGCAGTACTTC	CASSLGQNIDEQYF
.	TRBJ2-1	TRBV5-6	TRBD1	TGTGCCAGCAGCTATAGTGGGACAGGGGTCTACAATGAGCAGTTCTTC	CASSYSGTGVYNEQFF
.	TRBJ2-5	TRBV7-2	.	TGTGCCAGCAGCCCGGTAGTCGAGACCCAGTACTTC	CASSPVVETQYF